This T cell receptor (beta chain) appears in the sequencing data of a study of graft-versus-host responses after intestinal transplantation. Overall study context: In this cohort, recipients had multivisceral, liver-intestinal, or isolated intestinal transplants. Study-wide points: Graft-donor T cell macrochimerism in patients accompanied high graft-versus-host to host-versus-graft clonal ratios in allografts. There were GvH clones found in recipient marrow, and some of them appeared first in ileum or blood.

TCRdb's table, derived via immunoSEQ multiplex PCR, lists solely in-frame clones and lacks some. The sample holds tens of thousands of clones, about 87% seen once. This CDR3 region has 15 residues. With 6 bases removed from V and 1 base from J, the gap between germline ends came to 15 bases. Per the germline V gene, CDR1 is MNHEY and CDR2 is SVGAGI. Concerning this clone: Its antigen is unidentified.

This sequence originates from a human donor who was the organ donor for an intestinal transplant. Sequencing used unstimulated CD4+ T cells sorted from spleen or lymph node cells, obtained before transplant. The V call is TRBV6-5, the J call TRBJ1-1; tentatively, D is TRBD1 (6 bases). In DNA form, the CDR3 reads TGTGCCAGCAGCCCCCGGGGGGCAAGGAACACTGAAGCTTTCTTT. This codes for CASSPRGARNTEAFF.